These 7 T cell receptor beta chains originate from one sample sequenced in a study of T cell responses to AZD1222 COVID-19 vaccine. Sequencing was performed with immunoSEQ multiplex PCR; in TCRdb, only in-frame clones are kept and a portion is missing. The sample contains over 100,000 clones, roughly 91% of which appear only once. Source: peripheral blood, taken 28 days after the second AZD1222 dose. These receptors were collected from an adult who received the AZD1222 COVID-19 vaccine.

The chain recombines TRBV2 with TRBJ2-7; D might be TRBD2 (6 bases). V lost 6 bases and J lost 5, with 14 bases in between. This CDR3 spans 13 amino acids. CDR1 and CDR2 (germline): SNHLY, FYNNEI. CDR3 protein: CASRPGSLNEQYF. The DNA for the CDR3 is TGTGCCAGCAGACCCGGGAGTTTGAACGAGCAGTACTTC.

In this sample, this clone turned up once. CDR3 loop: CASSLDRAGEKLFF. The CDR3 DNA sequence: TGTGCCAGCAGCCTCGACAGGGCGGGAGAAAAACTGTTTTTT. This chain connects TRBV2 to TRBJ1-4, with 7 bases fitting TRBD1. The CDR3 contains 14 residues. Germline V gene lookup returns CDR1 SNHLY and CDR2 FYNNEI. The V and J ends lost 6 bases and 8 bases, in that order; junction bases with no gene match: 9.

The chain joins TRBV2 to TRBJ1-5; 9 nucleotides align to TRBD1. The CDR3 is made up of 14 amino acids. Germline CDR1 reads SNHLY; CDR2 reads FYNNEI. V shed 8 bases and J 5 bases; nucleotides not matched to a gene: 7. In DNA form, the CDR3 reads TGTGCCAGCTCCGGGAGGACAGGGGATCAGCCCCAGCATTTT. Translated: CASSGRTGDQPQHF. The whole variable domain, filled in from reference TRBV2 and TRBJ1-5, reads EPEVTQTPSHQVTQMGQEVILRCVPISNHLYFYWYRQILGQKVEFLVSFYNNEISEKSEIFDDQFSVERPDGSNFTLKIRSTKLEDSAMYFCASSGRTGDQPQHFGDGTRLSIL.

This rearrangement joins TRBV18 to TRBJ2-2; unclear D gene. With 3 bases removed from V and 5 bases from J, the gap between germline ends came to 16 bases. CDR1 KGHSH and CDR2 LQKENI come from the germline V gene. The CDR3 length is 16 residues. CDR3 sequence reads: CASSPSSRGPTGELFF. The CDR3 coding sequence is TGTGCCAGCTCACCCTCCTCGAGAGGCCCGACCGGGGAGCTGTTTTTT. Full variable domain (missing parts from reference TRBV18 and TRBJ2-2): NAGVMQNPRHLVRRRGQEARLRCSPMKGHSHVYWYRQLPEEGLKFMVYLQKENIIDESGMPKERFSAEFPKEGPSILRIQQVVRGDSAAYFCASSPSSRGPTGELFFGEGSRLTVL.

The genes are TRBV5-8 and TRBJ2-7, with D possibly matching TRBD2 (5 bases). CDR1 and CDR2 (germline): SGHTS, YDEGEE. There are 15 residues in the CDR3. Trimming took 0 bases from V and 3 from J, leaving 13 bases between them. CDR3 region: CASSLGVGEGYEQYF. CDR3 nucleotides: TGTGCCAGCAGCTTGGGGGTGGGAGAGGGCTACGAGCAGTACTTC.

The genes are TRBV4-2 and TRBJ2-1; 10 bases agree with TRBD2. This CDR3 is built from 17 residues. The V gene end was trimmed by 0 bases and the J gene end by 7 bases; junction bases not matched to a gene: 9. Germline V gives CDR1 LGHNA, CDR2 YNFKEQ. CDR3 DNA sequence: TGTGCCAGCAGCCAAGATCGTAGATCTAGCGGGGGAAATGAGCAGTTCTTC. It specifies CASSQDRRSSGGNEQFF.

The genes are TRBV28 and TRBJ2-2; no clear D gene. The ends were cut back, 6 bases at V and 3 bases at J, with 8 bases in the middle. CDR3 length: 13 amino acids. The germline V gene has CDR1 MDHEN and CDR2 SYDVKM. CDR3 coding DNA: TGTGCCAGCAGCACCTGGGACACCGGGGAGCTGTTTTTT. Protein: CASSTWDTGELFF.